Each of the 20 T cell receptor beta chains below was sequenced from the same sample in a study of blood T cell repertoires in COVID-19. Sequenced by immunoSEQ multiplex PCR; TCRdb stores in-frame clones only, minus some. The data show approximately 130,000 clones, about 83% seen once. Sequenced sample: peripheral blood. These receptors all come from a man aged 35 to 55 with active or convalescent COVID-19.

The chain has TRBV9 and TRBJ2-5, with TRBD1 as a possible D gene (6 bases). V was shortened by 2 bases and J by 4 bases, with 15 bases between the two germline ends. Germline loops: CDR1 SGDLS, CDR2 YYNGEE. The CDR3 extends over 15 amino acids. CDR3 residues: CASSVAPGQTETQYF. The CDR3 DNA reads TGTGCCAGCAGCGTGGCTCCCGGACAGACAGAGACCCAGTACTTC.

This chain connects TRBV6-5 to TRBJ2-7; D ambiguous. Per the germline V gene, CDR1 is MNHEY and CDR2 is SVGAGI. This CDR3 spans 14 amino acids. Trimming cost V 8 bases and J 4 bases, with 18 bases left between them. The CDR3 spells CASRQTGQVYEQYF. For the CDR3, the DNA is TGTGCCAGCCGTCAAACTGGTCAGGTTTACGAGCAGTACTTC.

This rearrangement joins TRBV24-1 to TRBJ1-3; D may be TRBD1 (5 bases). Per the germline V gene, CDR1 is KGHDR and CDR2 is SFDVKD. V dropped 4 bases and J dropped 0 bases, with 12 bases sitting between them. The CDR3 is made up of 16 amino acids. CDR3 region: CATSDPTVSSGNTIYF. CDR3 coding DNA: TGTGCCACCAGTGACCCGACAGTTAGCTCTGGAAACACCATATATTTT.

The CDR3 DNA follows: TGTGCCAGCAGCCAATCCGGGACAGGCTACAATGAGCAGTTCTTC. It is translated as CASSQSGTGYNEQFF. The rearrangement uses TRBV3-1 (or the pseudogene TRBV3-2) and TRBJ2-1, with 8 bases matching TRBD1. Germline assignment: CDR1 LGHDT and CDR2 YNNKEL (reference sequence). The J segment lost 3 bases and the V segment lost 2 bases, leaving 3 bases of the junction unmatched. The CDR3 loop spans 15 amino acids.

V and J are TRBV29-1 and TRBJ1-4; 7 bases fit TRBD1. This CDR3 spans 14 amino acids. Trimming removed 4 bases from V and 4 bases from J; junction bases left unmatched: 6. CDR1 and CDR2 from the germline V gene are SQVTM and ANQGSEA. The CDR3 coding sequence is TGCAGCGTTGTTCCTCGGGACAGTAATGAAAAACTGTTTTTT. It encodes CSVVPRDSNEKLFF.

The V gene is TRBV5-4, the J gene TRBJ2-3, with 8 bases that match TRBD2. With V trimmed by 1 base and J by 6 bases, 10 bases remained unmatched. The CDR3 consists of 16 residues. Germline V gives CDR1 SGHNT, CDR2 YYREEE (reference sequence). The CDR3 DNA follows: TGTGCCAGCAGCTTGAACGGGCGGGGGGCCTTGGATACGCAGTATTTT. This translates into CASSLNGRGALDTQYF.

The chain has TRBV6-5 and TRBJ1-5, with 9 bases identical to TRBD1. Germline CDR1 MNHEY, CDR2 SVGAGI. The trim removed 11 bases at V and 3 bases at J, leaving 11 bases unmatched. The CDR3 runs to 15 residues. The CDR3 spells CAWHRGLGSNQPQHF. In DNA form, the CDR3 reads TGTGCCTGGCACAGGGGGCTCGGGTCCAATCAGCCCCAGCATTTT.

The chain joins TRBV5-4 to TRBJ2-7; tentatively, D is TRBD1 (5 bases). Trimming stripped 2 bases from V and 2 bases from J, with 8 bases between. This CDR3 contains 13 residues. Germline V gene data show CDR1 as SGHNT and CDR2 as YYREEE (reference sequence). CDR3 bases: TGTGCCAGCAGCTTAACAGGTACCTACGAGCAGTACTTC. Its translation is CASSLTGTYEQYF. The whole variable domain, filled in from reference TRBV5-4 and TRBJ2-7, reads ETGVTQSPTHLIKTRGQQVTLRCSSQSGHNTVSWYQQALGQGPQFIFQYYREEENGRGNFPPRFSGLQFPNYSSELNVNALELDDSALYLCASSLTGTYEQYFGPGTRLTVT.

The chain recombines TRBV7-2 with TRBJ1-5; D is ambiguous. The V end lost 5 bases, the J end lost 2 bases, and 10 bases lay between the germline ends. The CDR3 is 14 residues long. CDR1 is SGHTA and CDR2 is FQGNSA in the germline V gene. The CDR3, as DNA: TGTGCCAGCAGCCTTCGGGAGGGCAATCAGCCCCAGCATTTT. The encoded protein is CASSLREGNQPQHF.

V is TRBV7-3 and J is TRBJ2-7; TRBD1 matches 9 bases. V lost 5 bases, J lost 4 bases, and 6 bases stayed unmatched. Germline V gives CDR1 SGHTA, CDR2 FQGTGA. This CDR3 region has 14 residues. In nucleotides, the CDR3 is TGTGCCAGCAGCCCTCGGACAGGGGAGTACGAGCAGTACTTC. This encodes CASSPRTGEYEQYF.

This clone has just one count. CDR3 residues: CASSILSGNRGADPLIGGYTF. The CDR3 nucleotides are TGTGCCAGTAGTATACTTTCGGGAAACAGGGGCGCGGACCCCCTTATAGGGGGCTACACCTTC. This chain uses TRBV19 with TRBJ1-2, with TRBD1 identical over 7 bases. This CDR3 comprises 21 residues. After removal of 2 bases from V and 8 bases from J, the junction contained 29 bases not matched to a gene. In germline, CDR1 is LNHDA, CDR2 SQIVND (reference sequence).

The rearrangement uses TRBV5-5 and TRBJ2-5, with a weak D call TRBD2 (6 bases). The CDR3 has 16 residues. Trimming cost V 0 bases and J 5 bases, with 17 bases left between them. Germline V gives CDR1 SGHKS, CDR2 YYEKEE (reference sequence). CDR3: CASSLDGGSVSETQYF. DNA of the CDR3: TGTGCCAGCAGCTTGGATGGGGGGTCCGTCAGTGAGACCCAGTACTTC.

The chain employs TRBV2 and TRBJ1-5, with TRBD1 identical over 12 bases. The CDR3 spans 14 residues. The germline V gene has CDR1 SNHLY and CDR2 FYNNEI. Losses at the gene ends were 6 bases for V and 7 bases for J; bases not matched to a gene: 4. CDR3 amino acids: CASRGTGGLQPQHF. The CDR3 bases are TGTGCCAGCAGGGGGACAGGGGGCTTGCAGCCCCAGCATTTT.

This clone was seen more than once but under ten times. The chain carries TRBV30 and TRBJ2-1, with TRBD1 as a possible D gene (5 bases). The CDR3 extends over 13 amino acids. V lost 3 bases and J lost 9, with 15 bases in between. CDR1 is GTSNPN, CDR2 SVGIG, per germline (reference sequence). The CDR3 spells CAWSQRGRGEQFF. The CDR3 DNA reads as TGTGCCTGGAGCCAAAGGGGAAGGGGTGAGCAGTTCTTC.

The gene calls are TRBV18 and TRBJ1-1, with D unclear. CDR3 size: 13 residues. The V gene's germline CDR1 is KGHSH and CDR2 LQKENI. V was shortened by 0 bases and J by 8 bases, with 10 bases between the two germline ends. The chain's CDR3 is CASSPPGVEEAFF. DNA for the CDR3: TGTGCCAGCTCACCACCCGGGGTAGAGGAAGCTTTCTTT. Looking up the rest from reference TRBV18 and TRBJ1-1 gives the full variable domain: NAGVMQNPRHLVRRRGQEARLRCSPMKGHSHVYWYRQLPEEGLKFMVYLQKENIIDESGMPKERFSAEFPKEGPSILRIQQVVRGDSAAYFCASSPPGVEEAFFGQGTRLTVV.

V is TRBV6-5 and J is TRBJ2-1; 11 bases are shared with TRBD2. The CDR3 contains 13 residues. Germline CDR1 is MNHEY and CDR2 is SVGAGI. Trimming removed 7 bases from V and 9 bases from J; junction bases left unmatched: 5. The CDR3 sequence: CASILAGGGEQFF. CDR3 nucleotides: TGTGCCAGCATTCTAGCGGGGGGCGGTGAGCAGTTCTTC.

For this clone: The same CDR3 arises from other DNA sequences in this sample as well. The genes are TRBV30 and TRBJ2-1; D may be TRBD2 (6 bases). Germline V gene sequence: CDR1 GTSNPN, CDR2 SVGIG (reference sequence). Trimming shortened V by 0 bases and J by 5 bases, and 8 bases separated the two germline ends. The CDR3 covers 13 residues. CDR3: CAWSVGGNNEQFF. The CDR3 DNA follows: TGTGCCTGGAGTGTGGGCGGGAACAATGAGCAGTTCTTC.

The chain carries TRBV18 and TRBJ1-4; 8 positions match TRBD1. The germline V gene has CDR1 KGHSH and CDR2 LQKENI. The CDR3 is made up of 15 amino acids. V lost 6 bases and J lost 4; bases outside the gene matches: 7. The CDR3 region has the DNA TGTGCCAGCTCGCCATGGACAGGGCTTAATGAAAAACTGTTTTTT. It translates to CASSPWTGLNEKLFF.

The genes are TRBV6-6 and TRBJ1-3; 7 bases line up with TRBD1. Germline lookup yields CDR1 MNHNY and CDR2 SVGAGI (reference sequence). The junction had 15 bases not matched to a gene; V was cut back by 10 bases and J by 3 bases. This CDR3 spans 16 amino acids. As DNA, the CDR3 is TGTGCCATCCTCGCTTCAGGGGGGAAAGGTGGAAACACCATATATTTT. Translated, it gives CAILASGGKGGNTIYF.

This rearrangement joins TRBV5-5 to TRBJ2-6, with 9 bases aligning to TRBD1. The CDR3 runs to 18 residues. V lost 4 bases to trimming and J lost 0 bases; unmatched junction nucleotides: 8. Germline V gene sequence: CDR1 SGHKS, CDR2 YYEKEE (reference sequence). The CDR3 sequence: CASSGTGTGISGANVLTF. The CDR3 DNA is TGTGCCAGCAGCGGGACCGGGACAGGGATCTCTGGGGCCAACGTCCTGACTTTC.